This T cell receptor beta chain was sequenced in a study of identifying expanded T cells in peripheral blood (dated by TCRdb to about 2019). Describing the broader study: Four technical replicates, made by sequencing separate aliquots from the same pool of genomic DNA, were compared pairwise.

TCRbeta CDR3 regions were profiled with the immunoSEQ Assay using bias-controlled multiplex PCR amplification of genomic DNA. In the paper's pipeline: The absolute abundance of each unique TCRbeta CDR3 region was quantified after sequences were collapsed and filtered. Differential abundance was tested with a binomial (Fisher-equivalent) model and with a beta-binomial model adding time-dependent variance fitted from healthy donors. Any clone with fewer than 5 combined templates was excluded, and a clone was called differentially abundant if its Benjamini-Hochberg FDR was below 0.01. The form v = (b*log(k)+a)^2 was used to model beta-binomial variance as a function of total template count across the two samples. TCRdb obtained this table from immuneACCESS and retained in-frame rearrangements with V and J assigned. These tables miss some clones; where compared with another copy, unresolved V genes account for less than half of the shortfall, and the remainder is unexplained. The V and J calls and the clone size are those of that table, but D and trimming were determined from the DNA. The sample yields roughly 100,000 clones; around 88% were counted once. The top ten clones comprise approximately 18% of the sample.

Trimming removed 3 bases from V and 9 bases from J; the gene matches leave 2 bases unexplained. From its cysteine to its phenylalanine, the CDR3 spans 12 amino acids. Only the CDR3 DNA is retained, 36 bases long and in frame from the first base. Taken from the germline V gene, the CDR1 and CDR2 loops are ENHRY and SYGVKD. About this clone: This clone's antigen is unknown. Nothing much larger sits one base from this clone, and base qualities are not available.

Here is what the overall study found, with its caveats: The authors expected biological variance in healthy repertoires might increase further over much longer intervals such as months to years. Variance in clone template counts between two-week samples significantly increased with total template count across all healthy donors. Both the number of clones called differentially abundant and the false-positive rate were significantly reduced by the beta-binomial model across all healthy-donor time intervals. The binomial model flagged about 1.3 differentially abundant clones between technical replicates, compared with about 17 over about 2 weeks and about 20 over four weeks.

During the collection period, no infections or other immune events were recorded for the healthy donors. To calibrate time-dependent variance in a beta-binomial model of T-cell clone differential abundance, blood repertoires from healthy donors were used as a training cohort. There were around ten healthy donors in the training cohort, of whom 3 were female and 7 were male. The donors were between roughly 29 and 70 years old, with an average age of approximately 45 years. Whole blood, obtained from a commercial supplier, was collected from each healthy donor at three time points spaced about 2 weeks apart. For immunosequencing, genomic DNA was extracted from whole blood that had not been sorted.

Sequenced material: blood. This chain joins TRBV10-3 to TRBJ2-1, with TRBD1 identical over 7 junction bases. The sequence was collected from a person between 18 and 75 years old in good health. The CDR3 has the sequence CAISEGGLEQFF. The sequenced DNA is TGTGCCATCAGTGAAGGGGGCCTTGAGCAGTTCTTC.